The clone carrying this T cell receptor beta chain has only a few counts. Antigen unknown. The source material, RNA transcripts, was used to amplify TCR beta CDR3 regions. The TCR CDR3 was amplified in a first-round RT-PCR using the HTBI primer set. TCRdb re-analysed the multiplex PCR reads in MiXCR, keeping a single row per CDR3 protein. The table shows a few hundred thousand distinct CDR3 sequences, with about 14% occurring only once. The data stem from a study of T cells in Graves' hyperthyroidism and ophthalmopathy. Study findings and constraints: The model forecast ophthalmopathy, anticipating it by a median around 6.4 months before onset. Blood held most thyroid clonotypes expanded above 0.001 frequency.

Patients showing uncontrolled infection, other autoimmune disease, pregnancy or lactation were ineligible. Each 10 ml fresh peripheral blood draw supplied the PBMCs. The TCR sequence derives from a woman in her thirties or forties with Graves' hyperthyroidism that later progressed to Graves' ophthalmopathy. Sequenced sample: blood.

In DNA form, the CDR3 reads TGTGCCAGCAGTGAAGCTCCTTGTGTCCCTACTACTACTAGCGGGAGGACCTACGAGCAGTACTTC. Amino acid sequence: CASSEAPCVPTTTSGRTYEQYF. The chain couples TRBV6-1 to TRBJ2-7; 12 bases map to TRBD2. CDR3 length equals 22 residues. Germline CDR1 MNHNS, CDR2 SASEGT. Germline trimming cut 0 bases from V and 2 bases from J; bases unmatched to any gene: 20.